Sequencing of this T cell receptor (beta chain) was carried out in a study of T cells in Graves' hyperthyroidism and ophthalmopathy. This clonotype was seen repeatedly, ten times or more. No antigen is known for it. The CDR3 runs to 15 residues. CDR1 and CDR2 from the germline V gene are SGHDN and FVKESK. V was shortened by 5 bases and J by 3 bases, with 16 bases between the two germline ends. Template material for amplifying TCR beta CDR3 regions consisted of RNA transcripts. First-round RT-PCR targeting the TCR CDR3 was performed with the HTBI primer set. TCRdb reprocessed the multiplex PCR reads via MiXCR and lists one record per CDR3 protein. The data show 350,000 to 400,000 distinct CDR3 sequences, approximately 20% seen once. Across 18 months, stable Graves' hyperthyroidism was marked by no progression to ophthalmopathy. Patients were excluded for uncontrolled infection, other autoimmune disease, pregnancy or lactation.

Study findings and constraints: Blood shared most expanded thyroid clonotypes above 0.001. Ophthalmopathy and stable hyperthyroidism were told apart by a 13 V-J model.

The rearrangement uses TRBV14 and TRBJ1-1; the D is unclear. This TCR derives from a woman aged 18-29 years with Graves' hyperthyroidism. Input material: blood. The CDR3 nucleotides are TGTGCCAGCAGCGGCGGCCCCCCGGAGGACACTGAAGCTTTCTTT. Translating it yields CASSGGPPEDTEAFF.